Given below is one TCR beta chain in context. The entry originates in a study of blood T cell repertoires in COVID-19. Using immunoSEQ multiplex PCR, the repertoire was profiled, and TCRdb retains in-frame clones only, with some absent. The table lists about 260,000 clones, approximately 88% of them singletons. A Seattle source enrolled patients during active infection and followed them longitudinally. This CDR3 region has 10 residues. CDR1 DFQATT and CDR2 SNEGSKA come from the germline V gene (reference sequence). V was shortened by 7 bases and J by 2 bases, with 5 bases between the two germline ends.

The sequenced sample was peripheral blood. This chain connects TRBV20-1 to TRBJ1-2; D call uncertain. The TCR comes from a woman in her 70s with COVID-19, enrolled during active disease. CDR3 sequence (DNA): TGCAGTGGGGCGAACTATGGCTACACCTTC. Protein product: CSGANYGYTF.